Listed below are T cell receptor beta chains from one sample, sequenced in a study of Graves' ophthalmopathy and Graves' hyperthyroidism. Each CDR3 protein gets one entry after TCRdb re-called the multiplex PCR reads with MiXCR. The sample has 300,000 to 400,000 distinct CDR3 sequences, approximately 18% seen once. Sequencing input: peripheral blood. The receptors shown here come from an adult woman with stable Graves' hyperthyroidism. The CDR3 runs from the conserved cysteine through the conserved F or W. The order of the fields is D gene, clone size, J gene, V gene, CDR3 protein, CDR3 DNA. A D gene is named only where the DNA matches it firmly. Not every row has a clone size; where given, it reads once, few, many or a size class.

NA,many,TRBJ2-5,TRBV30,CAWSTYQETQYF,TGTGCCTGGAGTACATATCAAGAGACCCAGTACTTC
NA,few,TRBJ2-7,TRBV30,CAWSLSNIRAEGGNEQYF,TGTGCCTGGAGTCTTAGTAACATCAGGGCGGAAGGCGGGAACGAGCAGTACTTC
NA,many,TRBJ2-7,TRBV28,CASSFNRAYEQYF,TGTGCCAGCAGTTTCAACAGAGCCTACGAGCAGTACTTC
TRBD1,NA,TRBJ1-1,TRBV27,CASRTGTGVTSFSF,TGTGCCAGCAGGACCGGGACAGGGGTTACATCGTTTTCTTTT
TRBD2,many,TRBJ2-7,TRBV28,CASSLGLAGNTYEQYF,TGTGCCAGCAGTTTAGGACTAGCGGGCAATACCTACGAGCAGTACTTC
NA,many,TRBJ1-2,TRBV5-1,CASSPRGGTNYGYTF,TGCGCCAGCAGCCCTCGGGGGGGCACTAACTATGGCTACACCTTC
NA,NA,TRBJ1-2,TRBV19,CASGGPEYGYTF,TGTGCCAGTGGAGGGCCGGAATATGGCTACACCTTC
NA,many,TRBJ2-2,TRBV7-2,CASSLTGAFTGELFF,TGTGCCAGCAGCTTAACGGGGGCATTCACCGGGGAGCTGTTTTTT
NA,NA,TRBJ2-6,TRBV7-1,CASSSLTPGRTTSGANVLTF,TGTGCCAGCAGCTCTCTGACTCCGGGACGGACGACCTCTGGGGCCAACGTCCTGACTTTC
NA,many,TRBJ2-7,TRBV28,CASSLSGAEQYF,TGTGCCAGCAGTTTATCGGGAGCCGAGCAGTACTTC
NA,many,TRBJ2-7,TRBV28,CASSLPFWTRANPEPEQYF,TGTGCCAGCAGTTTACCCTTCTGGACCCGGGCGAACCCCGAACCCGAGCAGTACTTC
NA,many,TRBJ1-5,TRBV24-1,CATSVGTKGGTQHF,TGTGCCACCAGTGTAGGGACGAAAGGCGGTACGCAGCATTTT
NA,many,TRBJ1-1,TRBV10-3,CAISEFLGGATEAFF,TGTGCCATCAGTGAGTTCCTCGGGGGAGCCACTGAAGCTTTCTTT
TRBD1,many,TRBJ2-2,TRBV24-1,CATSDPGGLAGELFF,TGTGCCACCAGTGATCCAGGGGGCTTGGCCGGGGAGCTGTTTTTT
TRBD1,NA,TRBJ1-6,TRBV6-2/TRBV6-3,CASSSAQGGPDSPLHF,TGTGCCAGCAGTTCAGCTCAGGGGGGACCTGATTCACCCCTCCACTTT
NA,few,TRBJ1-1,TRBV30,CARAYSDEAFF,TGTGCCCGGGCATACTCGGATGAAGCTTTCTTT
NA,many,TRBJ2-4,TRBV24-1,CATGESGVRGQYF,TGTGCCACCGGGGAATCTGGGGTCAGAGGGCAGTACTTC
NA,many,TRBJ2-5,TRBV28,CASSEDSKETQYF,TGTGCCAGCAGTGAGGACAGCAAAGAGACCCAGTACTTC
TRBD2,many,TRBJ2-7,TRBV19,CASSAGVSYEQYF,TGTGCCAGCTCAGCGGGAGTCTCCTACGAGCAGTACTTC
TRBD1,many,TRBJ2-7,TRBV11-2,CASSRQGPSYEQYF,TGTGCCAGCAGTAGACAGGGACCCTCCTACGAGCAGTACTTC
TRBD2,many,TRBJ2-7,TRBV6-5,CASSWASGSLEQYF,TGTGCCAGCAGTTGGGCTAGCGGGAGCCTGGAGCAGTACTTC
TRBD1,many,TRBJ1-2,TRBV24-1,CATSDPRTGGVYGYTF,TGTGCCACCAGTGACCCGAGGACAGGGGGCGTCTATGGCTACACCTTC
TRBD1,many,TRBJ2-2,TRBV20-1,CSARPPGQGHGELFF,TGCAGTGCTAGACCCCCGGGACAGGGGCACGGGGAGCTGTTTTTT
NA,NA,TRBJ1-1,TRBV9,CASSVASNTEAFF,TGTGCCAGCAGCGTAGCTAGCAACACTGAAGCTTTCTTT
NA,NA,TRBJ1-1,TRBV6-1,CASSEQARITEAFF,TGTGCCAGCAGTGAACAGGCGAGGATCACTGAAGCTTTCTTT
NA,NA,TRBJ2-7,TRBV19,CATTAGEAGSYEQYF,TGTGCCACCACCGCGGGCGAGGCAGGCTCCTACGAGCAGTACTTC
NA,NA,TRBJ2-7,TRBV6-5,CASSYSPSLEQYF,TGTGCCAGCAGTTACTCGCCCTCCCTCGAGCAGTACTTC
NA,many,TRBJ2-7,TRBV28,CASSFSGRSYEQYF,TGTGCCAGCAGTTTTAGCGGTAGGTCCTACGAGCAGTACTTC
NA,NA,TRBJ1-6,TRBV27,CASQGGSYNSPLHF,TGTGCCAGCCAAGGGGGCTCCTATAATTCACCCCTCCACTTT
NA,many,TRBJ2-7,TRBV11-1,CASSPRVMGEQYF,TGTGCCAGCAGCCCCAGGGTCATGGGGGAGCAGTACTTC
NA,many,TRBJ1-5,TRBV12-3/TRBV12-4,CASSLSAGPIPPNQPQHF,TGTGCCAGCAGTTTGAGTGCGGGACCGATTCCTCCCAATCAGCCCCAGCATTTT
NA,many,TRBJ2-5,TRBV6-4,CASRDTGPETQYF,TGTGCCAGCAGAGATACAGGTCCCGAGACCCAGTACTTC
NA,many,TRBJ1-5,TRBV2,CASSEARLPQHF,TGTGCCAGCAGTGAAGCCCGGCTGCCCCAGCATTTT
TRBD2,many,TRBJ2-7,TRBV28,CASSLTSGQSYEQYF,TGTGCCAGCAGTTTGACTAGCGGCCAGTCCTACGAGCAGTACTTC
NA,many,TRBJ2-1,TRBV6-5,CASSYSVRANEQFF,TGTGCCAGCAGTTACTCGGTGCGGGCCAATGAGCAGTTCTTC
TRBD2,many,TRBJ2-7,TRBV2,CATKLRPAGPYEQYF,TGTGCCACCAAATTAAGACCAGCGGGACCCTACGAGCAGTACTTC
TRBD2,NA,TRBJ2-2,TRBV9,CASSHPRESDTGELFF,TGTGCCAGCAGCCACCCGCGGGAGTCAGACACCGGGGAGCTGTTTTTT
NA,NA,TRBJ1-2,TRBV11-2,CASSLDRSAGYGYTF,TGTGCCAGCAGCTTAGATCGATCGGCAGGGTATGGCTACACCTTC
TRBD1,many,TRBJ1-1,TRBV12-3/TRBV12-4,CASSRDRVNTEAFF,TGTGCCAGCAGTCGAGACAGGGTGAACACTGAAGCTTTCTTT
NA,few,TRBJ2-7,TRBV20-1,CSASSSTSPIYEQYF,TGCAGTGCTAGTTCGAGTACTAGTCCAATTTATGAGCAGTACTTC
NA,NA,TRBJ2-7,TRBV2,CASRGSDEQYF,TGTGCCAGCCGGGGTAGTGACGAGCAGTACTTC
TRBD1,many,TRBJ1-1,TRBV14,CASSIHRGDTEAFF,TGTGCCAGCAGCATCCACAGGGGGGACACTGAAGCTTTCTTT
NA,many,TRBJ1-5,TRBV27,CASSLGGLRNQPQHF,TGTGCCAGCAGTTTGGGAGGGCTCCGCAATCAGCCCCAGCATTTT
TRBD1,many,TRBJ2-5,TRBV6-1,CASSEGDRDVETQYF,TGTGCCAGCAGCGAGGGGGACAGGGATGTGGAGACCCAGTACTTC
NA,NA,TRBJ1-2,TRBV4-1,CASSQVKGLPEGYGYTF,TGCGCCAGCAGCCAAGTCAAAGGGCTCCCAGAAGGGTATGGCTACACCTTC